This T cell receptor beta chain came from a study of regulatory T cells in long-lasting Graves disease. Stated time point: newly diagnosed GD, antithyroid drugs for less than 3 months. The TCR library was made from RNA that had been extracted from PBMCs in TRIzol. Xi'an, China, was home to the endocrinology department that provided patients. For TCR beta, libraries came from iRepertoire HTBI primers and Arm-PCR of CDR3 regions. TCRdb processed the multiplex PCR reads anew with MiXCR; each CDR3 protein has one entry. This repertoire shows around 400,000 distinct CDR3 sequences, 15% to 17% found once; its top ten account for 22%. This clonotype was recorded many times. Germline is not matched at one junction end, which may reflect a read error. This clonotype was sampled from a female donor with Graves disease. This specimen was peripheral blood mononuclear cells (PBMCs), taken at new diagnosis, from a patient treated with antithyroid drugs.

CDR3 nucleotide sequence: TGTGCCTGGACCCTCAGCAGCTCTCGTTTGAATACTGAAGCTTTCTTT. It yields the protein CAWTLSSSRLNTEAFF. This chain uses TRBV30 with TRBJ1-1, with D uncertain. The germline V gene encodes CDR1 GTSNPN and CDR2 SVGIG (reference sequence). This CDR3 region has 16 residues.